The 25 T cell receptor beta chains listed next were all sequenced from one sample in a study of blood T cell repertoires in COVID-19. Produced via immunoSEQ multiplex PCR; TCRdb's table is partial and in-frame only. The sample includes about 160,000 clones, around nine tenths of them seen just once. The sample taken for sequencing was peripheral blood. The receptors derive from a woman aged 70-85 years with COVID-19, enrolled during active disease.

This clone has more than one count but fewer than ten. CDR3 in amino acids: CATSRDQGQGFYGYTF. Written as DNA, the CDR3 is TGTGCCACCAGCAGAGATCAAGGGCAGGGGTTCTATGGCTACACCTTC. The rearrangement joins TRBV15 to TRBJ1-2; tentatively, D is TRBD1 (6 bases). Germline-derived CDR1 and CDR2 are LNHNV and YYDKDF (reference sequence). Trimming removed 0 bases at V and 4 bases at J, with 15 bases between. This CDR3 contains 16 residues.

This rearrangement joins TRBV10-3 to TRBJ1-5; TRBD1 matches 8 bases. CDR1 and CDR2 from the germline V gene are ENHRY and SYGVKD. V trimming: 8 bases; J trimming: 1 base; junction bases outside the gene matches: 1. The CDR3 consists of 13 residues. The CDR3 here is CAIRDRSNQPQHF. The CDR3 DNA follows: TGTGCCATCCGGGACAGGAGCAATCAGCCCCAGCATTTT.

The V and J genes are TRBV19 and TRBJ1-2; D is perhaps TRBD1 (6 bases). Trimming cost V 9 bases and J 4 bases, with 15 bases left between them. The CDR3 loop spans 13 amino acids. Germline CDR1 is LNHDA and CDR2 is SQIVND (reference sequence). CDR3 nucleotides: TGTGCCAGCGCGGCGGGGGGCGGCTATGGCTACACCTTC. This codes for CASAAGGGYGYTF.

V is TRBV29-1 and J is TRBJ1-1; D call uncertain. CDR1 SQVTM and CDR2 ANQGSEA come from the germline V gene. With 2 bases removed from V and 1 base from J, the gap between germline ends came to 5 bases. This CDR3 is built from 12 residues. The CDR3 is CSVESRNTEAFF. DNA of the CDR3: TGCAGCGTTGAATCCAGGAACACTGAAGCTTTCTTT.

The rearrangement uses TRBV6-5 and TRBJ1-2; D gene uncertain. CDR3 size: 14 residues. The germline V gene has CDR1 MNHEY and CDR2 SVGAGI. V lost 4 bases to trimming and J lost 5 bases, with 14 bases between them. The chain's CDR3 is CASSSSLIPYGYTF. The CDR3 coding sequence is TGTGCCAGCAGTTCGTCACTTATCCCGTATGGCTACACCTTC.

The V call is TRBV28, the J call TRBJ1-3; D might be TRBD1 (5 bases). Trimming pared 10 bases from V and 1 base from J, leaving 11 bases between. The CDR3 contains 13 residues. Germline lookup yields CDR1 MDHEN and CDR2 SYDVKM. DNA of the CDR3: TGTGCCAACCCGGGGGGATCTGGAAACACCATATATTTT. Residues: CANPGGSGNTIYF.

This rearrangement joins TRBV6-5 to TRBJ1-1, with 9 positions matching TRBD1. V shed 4 bases and J 5 bases; nucleotides not matched to a gene: 8. The CDR3 sequence is 15 residues long. The germline CDR1 and CDR2 sequences are MNHEY and SVGAGI. In DNA form, the CDR3 reads TGTGCCAGCAGTTCAGCCGGGACAGGGAGAACTGAAGCTTTCTTT. Its protein product is CASSSAGTGRTEAFF.

The genes are TRBV4-2 and TRBJ2-7; D may be TRBD1 (6 bases). CDR1 is LGHNA and CDR2 is YNFKEQ in the germline V gene. The V end lost 1 base, the J end lost 2 bases, and 12 bases lay between the germline ends. There are 15 residues in the CDR3. CDR3 region: CASSQATGSTYEQYF. The CDR3 bases are TGTGCCAGCAGCCAAGCCACAGGGTCAACCTACGAGCAGTACTTC.

To note about this clone: Distinct nucleotide sequences in the sample also encode this CDR3. V is TRBV12-3 or TRBV12-4 and J is TRBJ1-1, with no clear D. There are 13 residues in the CDR3. Between the trimmed V and J ends, which lost 6 bases and 1 base, there was a span of 9 bases. Written as DNA, the CDR3 is TGTGCCAGCAGCCTCCAGGAGAACACTGAAGCTTTCTTT. It specifies CASSLQENTEAFF.

The DNA of the CDR3 is TGTGCCAGCTCAAATACTAATCAGCCCCAGCATTTT. As protein: CASSNTNQPQHF. The rearrangement joins TRBV18 to TRBJ1-5; no clear D gene. Germline V gene lookup returns CDR1 KGHSH and CDR2 LQKENI. V was trimmed by 5 bases and J by 4 bases, leaving 6 bases between them. The CDR3 covers 12 residues. The complete variable domain, with remaining parts taken from reference TRBV18 and TRBJ1-5, reads NAGVMQNPRHLVRRRGQEARLRCSPMKGHSHVYWYRQLPEEGLKFMVYLQKENIIDESGMPKERFSAEFPKEGPSILRIQQVVRGDSAAYFCASSNTNQPQHFGDGTRLSIL.

The rearrangement links TRBV24-1 to TRBJ1-1, with 7 bases matching TRBD1. The CDR3 is 14 residues long. CDR1 and CDR2 (germline): KGHDR, SFDVKD. J lost 0 bases, V lost 3 bases, and 0 bases had no gene match. CDR3 sequence (DNA): TGTGCCACCAGTGATGGACAGGTGAACACTGAAGCTTTCTTT. Translated: CATSDGQVNTEAFF.

The chain recombines TRBV11-3 with TRBJ2-2, with D possibly matching TRBD1 (6 bases). Germline V gene data show CDR1 as SGHNT and CDR2 as YENEEA. This CDR3 has 14 amino acids. The germline V and J ends were trimmed by 1 base and 7 bases, with 10 bases remaining between them. CDR3 coding DNA: TGTGCCAGCAGCTTAGGACAGGACTTCGGGGAGCTGTTTTTT. The encoded protein is CASSLGQDFGELFF. Variable domain in full (rest from reference TRBV11-3 and TRBJ2-2): EAGVVQSPRYKIIEKKQPVAFWCNPISGHNTLYWYLQNLGQGPELLIRYENEEAVDDSQLPKDRFSAERLKGVDSTLKIQPAELGDSAVYLCASSLGQDFGELFFGEGSRLTVL.

The chain carries TRBV15 and TRBJ1-5; 8 nucleotides match TRBD1. J gave up 5 bases and V 4 bases, and 7 bases lay outside the gene matches. The CDR3 runs to 15 residues. Germline values: CDR1 LNHNV, CDR2 YYDKDF (reference sequence). CDR3 sequence reads: CATSKRDRPDQPQHF. CDR3 bases: TGTGCCACCAGCAAAAGGGACAGGCCCGATCAGCCCCAGCATTTT.

This rearrangement joins TRBV6-5 to TRBJ1-6; maybe TRBD1 (5 bases). V lost 2 bases and J lost 9, with 14 bases in between. The CDR3 extends over 15 amino acids. Germline CDR1 and CDR2: MNHEY and SVGAGI. CDR3 loop: CASSYSWTSSSPLHF. The CDR3 bases are TGTGCCAGCAGTTACAGTTGGACAAGTAGTTCACCCCTCCACTTT.

This clone was found once. The gene calls are TRBV10-1 and TRBJ2-3, with D possibly TRBD2 on 6 matching bases. This CDR3 comprises 13 residues. The V end was cut by 5 bases, the J end by 11 bases, with 17 bases between. Germline-derived CDR1 and CDR2 are WNHNN and SYGVQD (reference sequence). DNA for the CDR3: TGCGCCAGCAGTTTGGGACTTCTGGGGGGGCAGTATTTT. Translated: CASSLGLLGGQYF.

This clone was observed a single time. The chain links TRBV28 to TRBJ1-4; perhaps TRBD1 as D (5 bases). Germline values: CDR1 MDHEN, CDR2 SYDVKM. Trimming shortened V by 6 bases and J by 4 bases, and 12 bases separated the two germline ends. This CDR3 spans 14 amino acids. The DNA of the CDR3 is TGTGCCAGCAGCCTGACAGCATTTAATGAAAAACTGTTTTTT. Translated, it gives CASSLTAFNEKLFF.

The chain combines TRBV18 with TRBJ2-7, with a tentative D call TRBD2 (6 bases). CDR3 length equals 15 residues. V dropped 6 bases and J dropped 2 bases, with 17 bases sitting between them. The germline V gene has CDR1 KGHSH and CDR2 LQKENI. The CDR3 is CASSRVRGETYEQYF. CDR3 nucleotides: TGTGCCAGCTCCCGGGTGCGGGGAGAAACCTACGAGCAGTACTTC.

The chain is built from TRBV10-2 and TRBJ2-7, with D possibly TRBD1 on 5 matching bases. Germline V gives CDR1 WSHSY, CDR2 SAAADI. The CDR3 loop spans 19 amino acids. The V end lost 6 bases, the J end lost 1 base, and 28 bases lay between the germline ends. The DNA for the CDR3 is TGCGCCAGCAGCCAAGCCAATAGAATGAAGGACATCATGTCCTACGAGCAGTACTTC. The encoded protein is CASSQANRMKDIMSYEQYF.

The V gene is TRBV9, the J gene TRBJ2-3, with 12 positions matching TRBD1. Germline V lookup: CDR1 SGDLS, CDR2 YYNGEE. Unmatched junction bases numbered 6, after V lost 2 bases and J lost 5 bases. The CDR3 has 16 amino acids. CDR3 bases: TGTGCCAGCAGCGTGGGGGACAGGGGGCGAGGAGATACGCAGTATTTT. This sequence encodes CASSVGDRGRGDTQYF.

The V call is TRBV27, the J call TRBJ2-3; 9 nucleotides match TRBD1. The CDR3 totals 15 residues. CDR1 and CDR2 (germline): MNHEY, SMNVEV (reference sequence). V lost 6 bases, J lost 2 bases, and 6 bases stayed unmatched. The CDR3 spells CASSPGTGSTDTQYF. The CDR3 DNA reads TGTGCCAGCAGCCCCGGGACAGGGTCCACAGATACGCAGTATTTT.

The CDR3 protein is CASSLYGDTEAFF. CDR3 sequence (DNA): TGCGCCAGCAGCTTGTACGGGGACACTGAAGCTTTCTTT. The chain recombines TRBV5-1 with TRBJ1-1; D not certain. This CDR3 region has 13 residues. CDR1 and CDR2 from the germline V gene are SGHRS and YFSETQ. V was pared by 1 base and J by 3 bases, with 7 bases between.

V and J are TRBV12-5 and TRBJ1-5, with 8 bases that match TRBD1. The CDR3 is 19 residues long. Losses at the gene ends were 1 base for V and 4 bases for J; bases not matched to a gene: 15. Germline lookup yields CDR1 LGHNT and CDR2 FRNRAP. For the CDR3, the DNA is TGTGCTAGTGGTTTGGAGGACAGGGCCTCCCGCTCTTCTAATCAGCCCCAGCATTTT. This sequence encodes CASGLEDRASRSSNQPQHF.

The chain couples TRBV4-2 to TRBJ2-7; TRBD2 matches at 8 bases. Per the germline V gene, CDR1 is LGHNA and CDR2 is YNFKEQ. J gave up 1 base and V 0 bases, and 5 bases lay outside the gene matches. CDR3 length: 16 residues. Written as DNA, the CDR3 is TGTGCCAGCAGCCAAGAGGTAGCGGGGAATTCCTACGAGCAGTACTTC. This encodes CASSQEVAGNSYEQYF.

This clone was detected only a few times. The chain uses TRBV10-1 and TRBJ2-7, with 9 nucleotides matching TRBD1. The CDR3 runs 13 residues. Germline V lookup: CDR1 WNHNN, CDR2 SYGVQD (reference sequence). After removal of 3 bases from V and 9 bases from J, the junction contained 6 bases not matched to a gene. The DNA for the CDR3 is TGCGCCAGCAGTGAACAGGGGGCATCAATGCAGTACTTC. It translates to CASSEQGASMQYF.

This chain joins TRBV29-1 and TRBJ2-2; the match to TRBD2 covers 10 bases. V gave up 5 bases and J gave up 8 bases; unmatched junction bases: 11. CDR1 SQVTM and CDR2 ANQGSEA come from the germline V gene. This CDR3 is 15 amino acids long. The CDR3 is CSVRPPPSGGGELFF. CDR3 nucleotides: TGCAGCGTTAGACCCCCGCCTAGCGGGGGTGGGGAGCTGTTTTTT.